This TCR beta chain was recovered during a study of blood T cell repertoires in COVID-19. This CDR3 has 17 residues. Germline V gene sequence: CDR1 LNHNV, CDR2 YYDKDF (reference sequence). With 0 bases clipped from V and 7 bases from J, the junction kept 5 bases outside the gene matches. Clones were read by immunoSEQ multiplex PCR, and TCRdb kept only the in-frame ones, dropping some. Here the sample spans 200,000 or so clones, 82% being singletons. This receptor was identified in a human donor with acute or convalescent COVID-19. The donor label of this sample is uncertain. Sequencing was performed on peripheral blood. V is TRBV15 and J is TRBJ2-1, with 14 nucleotides matching TRBD2. Here the CDR3 reads CATSRDLGTSGSNEQFF. The DNA for the CDR3 is TGTGCCACCAGCAGAGATCTGGGGACTAGCGGGAGTAATGAGCAGTTCTTC.